This T cell receptor beta chain is from a study of cytomegalovirus exposure and HLA in healthy donors. Study-wide findings and caveats: An observed cluster of highly shared sequence variants was recorded as a likely sequencing artifact.

Concerning this clone itself: Its antigen remains unknown.

The CDR3 runs to 15 residues. Per the germline V gene, CDR1 is MGHRA and CDR2 is YSYEKL. Trimming at V came to 1 base and at J to 5 bases, leaving 7 bases not matched to a gene. It was with 60 Vbeta and 13 Jbeta primers that the PCR ran. Only in-frame clones appear in the TCRdb table, and some are missing; sequencing was by immunoSEQ multiplex PCR. The repertoire holds fewer than 65,000 clones, with more than 70% as singletons. The J gene is TRBJ2-5, the V gene TRBV4-1; 7 nucleotides agree with TRBD2. The sequencing sample was made of PBMCs. The sequence derives from a young man in good health and CMV-seronegative. CDR3 coding DNA: TGCGCCAGCAGCCAAGTGGAGCGGGGTCGCGAGACCCAGTACTTC. This encodes CASSQVERGRETQYF.